A single sample gave rise to the 27 T cell receptor beta chains below, sequenced in a study of cytomegalovirus exposure and HLA in healthy donors. PCR was performed using 60 Vbeta and 13 Jbeta primers. Method: immunoSEQ multiplex PCR; TCRdb's copy keeps in-frame clones and lacks some. This sample has about 170,000 clones; around 80% occur once, and the top ten carry roughly 5%. Specimen: PBMCs. Receptor source: a man aged 18 to 30 in good health and CMV-seronegative.

The chain uses TRBV6-5 and TRBJ2-1; 9 bases align to TRBD1. CDR3 size: 14 residues. V dropped 5 bases and J dropped 4; count of bases not matched to a gene: 3. Germline CDR1 is MNHEY and CDR2 is SVGAGI. As DNA, the CDR3 is TGTGCCAGCAGTAGGGACAGGGATTACAATGAGCAGTTCTTC. Translated: CASSRDRDYNEQFF.

The CDR3 loop reads CASSSQGQGWTYGYTF. The CDR3 bases are TGCGCCAGCAGCTCACAGGGGCAGGGGTGGACCTATGGCTACACCTTC. V is TRBV5-1 and J is TRBJ1-2, with TRBD1 matching over 7 bases. CDR1 SGHRS and CDR2 YFSETQ come from the germline V gene. This CDR3 is 16 amino acids long. The junction had 12 bases not matched to a gene; V was cut back by 3 bases and J by 4 bases.

The chain employs TRBV18 and TRBJ2-1; 9 nucleotides agree with TRBD1. V shed 3 bases and J 7 bases; nucleotides not matched to a gene: 7. The CDR3 has 15 amino acids. Germline V CDR1 and CDR2: KGHSH, LQKENI. The CDR3 DNA reads as TGTGCCAGCTCACCCCGGGACAGGGAGAAGAATGAGCAGTTCTTC. This translates into CASSPRDREKNEQFF.

The V gene is TRBV5-1, the J gene TRBJ1-5; 7 nucleotides line up with TRBD1. Germline V gene sequence: CDR1 SGHRS, CDR2 YFSETQ. This CDR3 comprises 19 residues. The trim removed 4 bases at V and 0 bases at J, leaving 16 bases unmatched. CDR3 sequence reads: CASSPDRAFTSYSNQPQHF. The CDR3 region has the DNA TGCGCCAGCAGCCCAGACAGGGCCTTTACGAGTTATAGCAATCAGCCCCAGCATTTT. The whole variable domain, filled in from reference TRBV5-1 and TRBJ1-5, reads KAGVTQTPRYLIKTRGQQVTLSCSPISGHRSVSWYQQTPGQGLQFLFEYFSETQRNKGNFPGRFSGRQFSNSRSEMNVSTLELGDSALYLCASSPDRAFTSYSNQPQHFGDGTRLSIL.

The chain links TRBV11-2 to TRBJ1-3; maybe TRBD1 (6 bases). Germline V gives CDR1 SGHAT, CDR2 FQNNGV. The CDR3 has 16 residues. Trimming took 5 bases from V and 0 from J, leaving 14 bases between them. The CDR3 DNA reads as TGTGCCAGCAGCCCCACAGGGATACACTCTGGAAACACCATATATTTT. Residues: CASSPTGIHSGNTIYF.

This chain joins TRBV9 and TRBJ2-1; 9 nucleotides match TRBD2. The CDR3 covers 15 residues. Trimming removed 0 bases from V and 8 bases from J; junction bases left unmatched: 6. The germline V gene encodes CDR1 SGDLS and CDR2 YYNGEE. This CDR3 is CASSVGGSGSHEQFF. Here the CDR3 DNA reads TGTGCCAGCAGCGTAGGCGGTAGCGGGAGCCATGAGCAGTTCTTC.

This clone was counted a single time. The chain combines TRBV29-1 with TRBJ1-1; maybe TRBD1 (6 bases). V was pared by 6 bases and J by 1 base, with 6 bases between. Germline V gene lookup returns CDR1 SQVTM and CDR2 ANQGSEA. CDR3 length: 11 amino acids. CDR3: CSVTGNTEAFF. In DNA form, the CDR3 reads TGCAGCGTGACAGGGAACACTGAAGCTTTCTTT.

The chain couples TRBV5-1 to TRBJ2-2, with D hard to call. CDR3 length: 14 residues. Per the germline V gene, CDR1 is SGHRS and CDR2 is YFSETQ. V dropped 1 base and J dropped 1 base, with 5 bases sitting between them. The CDR3, as DNA: TGCGCCAGCAGCTTGTGGCAGAACACCGGGGAGCTGTTTTTT. Protein sequence: CASSLWQNTGELFF.

The chain carries TRBV28 and TRBJ1-5, with unresolved D. Per the germline V gene, CDR1 is MDHEN and CDR2 is SYDVKM. V lost 1 base, J lost 4 bases, and 8 bases lay in between. CDR3 length equals 14 residues. In DNA, the CDR3 is TGTGCCAGCAGTTTATCAGCAGGAAATCAGCCCCAGCATTTT. It is translated as CASSLSAGNQPQHF.

The rearrangement links TRBV10-3 to TRBJ2-5, with a tentative D call TRBD1 (6 bases). The CDR3 sequence is 14 residues long. Germline loops: CDR1 ENHRY, CDR2 SYGVKD. Deletions cut 3 bases from V and 4 bases from J, with 12 bases between. For the CDR3, the DNA is TGTGCCATCAGTGAAGGGGGTTTAGGAGAGACCCAGTACTTC. It is translated as CAISEGGLGETQYF.

The genes are TRBV15 and TRBJ1-2; D is uncertain. Trimming removed 0 bases at V and 8 bases at J, with 22 bases between. CDR1 LNHNV and CDR2 YYDKDF come from the germline V gene (reference sequence). The CDR3 consists of 17 residues. The CDR3 reads CATSRDNDFREPYGYTF. CDR3 sequence (DNA): TGTGCCACCAGCAGAGATAATGACTTCCGTGAGCCATACGGCTACACCTTC.

This clone was seen only once. V is TRBV5-1 and J is TRBJ2-3, with D tentatively TRBD2 (6 bases). Trimming left V 2 bases short and J 2 bases short, with 12 bases between. The CDR3 consists of 15 residues. The germline V gene encodes CDR1 SGHRS and CDR2 YFSETQ. CDR3 coding DNA: TGCGCCAGCAGCTTCTTCGGGGGATACACAGATACGCAGTATTTT. Encoded protein: CASSFFGGYTDTQYF.

The rearrangement uses TRBV4-1 and TRBJ2-5, with D possibly TRBD2 on 5 matching bases. The germline V gene has CDR1 MGHRA and CDR2 YSYEKL. V lost 4 bases and J 5 bases, leaving 14 bases between the germline ends. The CDR3 runs 14 residues. This CDR3 reads CASSPLRLAETQYF. The CDR3 DNA is TGCGCCAGCAGCCCCCTACGGCTAGCTGAGACCCAGTACTTC.

V usage is TRBV7-9 and J usage is TRBJ1-2, with 7 bases identical to TRBD1. The CDR3 consists of 14 residues. CDR1 and CDR2 from the germline V gene are SEHNR and FQNEAQ (reference sequence). V shed 4 bases and J 3 bases; nucleotides not matched to a gene: 5. DNA for the CDR3: TGTGCCAGCAGCTCCCATGACAGGGACTATGGCTACACCTTC. It specifies CASSSHDRDYGYTF.

The chain recombines TRBV5-1 with TRBJ1-1, with 7 bases lining up with TRBD1. CDR1 and CDR2 (germline): SGHRS, YFSETQ. The CDR3 is made up of 17 amino acids. The V segment lost 3 bases and the J segment 0 bases; nucleotides outside the gene matches: 11. The CDR3: CASSSRQGGKMNTEAFF. The CDR3 region has the DNA TGCGCCAGCAGCTCCCGACAGGGTGGTAAGATGAACACTGAAGCTTTCTTT.

This clone has only one observation. This chain joins TRBV30 and TRBJ2-5; 7 bases line up with TRBD1. The end of the DNA fits TRBJ2-7 better, so the J call may be wrong. The CDR3 has 12 amino acids. CDR1 is GTSNPN and CDR2 is SVGIG in the germline V gene (reference sequence). CDR3 bases: TGTGCCTGCGAGGGACAGTCCTACGAGCAGTACTTC. This gives the protein CACEGQSYEQYF.

The J gene is TRBJ1-3, the V gene TRBV11-2, with a tentative D call TRBD1 (6 bases). The CDR3 sequence is 15 residues long. V lost 5 bases, J lost 1 base, and 12 bases lay in between. CDR1 and CDR2 (germline): SGHAT, FQNNGV. The CDR3: CASSGTTGSGNTIYF. CDR3 DNA: TGTGCCAGCAGCGGAACTACAGGGTCTGGAAACACCATATATTTT. Supplemented by reference TRBV11-2 and TRBJ1-3, the full variable domain reads EAGVAQSPRYKIIEKRQSVAFWCNPISGHATLYWYQQILGQGPKLLIQFQNNGVVDDSQLPKDRFSAERLKGVDSTLKIQPAKLEDSAVYLCASSGTTGSGNTIYFGEGSWLTVV.

The chain carries TRBV2 and TRBJ2-1; D remains unclear. This CDR3 has 14 residues. From germline, CDR1 is SNHLY and CDR2 FYNNEI. The ends were cut back, 7 bases at V and 7 bases at J, with 17 bases in the middle. CDR3 sequence: CASTDIYPLNEQFF. CDR3 DNA sequence: TGTGCCAGCACCGATATATATCCCCTAAATGAGCAGTTCTTC. Filled out from reference TRBV2 and TRBJ2-1, the complete variable domain reads EPEVTQTPSHQVTQMGQEVILRCVPISNHLYFYWYRQILGQKVEFLVSFYNNEISEKSEIFDDQFSVERPDGSNFTLKIRSTKLEDSAMYFCASTDIYPLNEQFFGPGTRLTVL.

The chain is built from TRBV10-3 and TRBJ2-3, with 8 bases identical to TRBD1. The CDR3 runs 15 residues. V dropped 2 bases and J dropped 7; count of bases not matched to a gene: 8. Germline assignment: CDR1 ENHRY and CDR2 SYGVKD. CDR3 in amino acids: CAISEDRQGWNTQYF. DNA of the CDR3: TGTGCCATCAGTGAGGATCGACAGGGGTGGAATACGCAGTATTTT.

The CDR3 DNA follows: TGTGCCAGCAGCCAAGGTGGAGCCAGATGGACAGATACGCAGTATTTT. This sequence encodes CASSQGGARWTDTQYF. The rearrangement links TRBV14 to TRBJ2-3, with D hard to call. This CDR3 has 16 residues. V was shortened by 1 base and J by 3 bases, with 14 bases between the two germline ends. Germline lookup yields CDR1 SGHDN and CDR2 FVKESK. The entire variable domain, with the rest obtained from reference TRBV14 and TRBJ2-3, is as follows: EAGVTQFPSHSVIEKGQTVTLRCDPISGHDNLYWYRRVMGKEIKFLLHFVKESKQDESGMPNNRFLAERTGGTYSTLKVQPAELEDSGVYFCASSQGGARWTDTQYFGPGTRLTVL.

V gene TRBV27 combines with J gene TRBJ2-1; possible D gene TRBD1, 5 bases. CDR1 is MNHEY and CDR2 is SMNVEV in the germline V gene (reference sequence). Deletions cut 2 bases from V and 7 bases from J, with 12 bases between. The CDR3 loop spans 14 amino acids. The CDR3 loop is CASSLGQGVNEQFF. The CDR3 nucleotides are TGTGCCAGCAGTTTAGGGCAGGGTGTGAATGAGCAGTTCTTC.

This clone appeared once. The chain employs TRBV28 and TRBJ2-7; 7 bases line up with TRBD1. After removal of 6 bases from V and 2 bases from J, the junction contained 7 bases not matched to a gene. The CDR3 length is 14 residues. Germline V lookup: CDR1 MDHEN, CDR2 SYDVKM. The CDR3 is CASSRQGNPYEQYF. Written as DNA, the CDR3 is TGTGCCAGCAGCCGACAGGGAAATCCCTACGAGCAGTACTTC.

The chain joins TRBV7-2 to TRBJ2-1; D might be TRBD1 (6 bases). The ends were cut back, 4 bases at V and 10 bases at J, with 14 bases in the middle. Germline assignment: CDR1 SGHTA and CDR2 FQGNSA. The CDR3 length is 13 residues. CDR3 coding DNA: TGTGCCAGCAGCTCAACAAATACAGGGGAGCAGTTCTTC. Amino acid sequence: CASSSTNTGEQFF.

The chain recombines TRBV2 with TRBJ2-1; possible D gene TRBD1, 5 bases. CDR1 and CDR2 (germline): SNHLY, FYNNEI. CDR3 length: 15 amino acids. V lost 5 bases and J 6 bases, leaving 17 bases between the germline ends. The CDR3 reads CASSSSRASANEQFF. The CDR3, as DNA: TGTGCCAGCAGTTCATCCAGGGCCTCCGCCAATGAGCAGTTCTTC.

A few counts support this clone. This chain connects TRBV28 to TRBJ1-4, with TRBD1 as a possible D gene (6 bases). This CDR3 has 15 residues. V was pared by 5 bases and J by 4 bases, with 14 bases between. The germline V gene has CDR1 MDHEN and CDR2 SYDVKM. CDR3 DNA: TGTGCCAGCAGTAATCAGGGGACCTTTAATGAAAAACTGTTTTTT. This codes for CASSNQGTFNEKLFF.

The chain couples TRBV28 to TRBJ2-7; maybe TRBD1 (6 bases). There are 12 residues in the CDR3. Germline V gene data show CDR1 as MDHEN and CDR2 as SYDVKM. V lost 5 bases, J lost 12 bases, and 17 bases lay in between. CDR3 DNA: TGTGCCAGCAGTAGTAGACAGGTCGAACGGTACTTC. Amino acid sequence: CASSSRQVERYF.

This chain connects TRBV7-6 to TRBJ2-7, with TRBD1 identical over 7 bases. V lost 1 base, J lost 3 bases, and 3 bases stayed unmatched. Germline V gives CDR1 SGHVS, CDR2 FNYEAQ. The CDR3 covers 14 residues. The CDR3 coding sequence is TGTGCCAGCAGCTTAGGGACAGGATACTACGAGCAGTACTTC. It translates to CASSLGTGYYEQYF.